Shown below are 13 T cell receptor beta chains from a single sample sequenced in a study of blood T cell repertoires in COVID-19. Measured with immunoSEQ multiplex PCR; TCRdb has only the in-frame clones, and not every one. The top ten clones hold roughly a fifth of a sample with roughly 100,000 clones, around 76% of them seen once. Sequencing input: peripheral blood. The receptors derive from a woman in her 70s with acute or convalescent COVID-19.

V usage is TRBV4-1 and J usage is TRBJ2-5, with 13 bases fitting TRBD2. The junction had 12 bases not matched to a gene; V was cut back by 0 bases and J by 5 bases. Germline CDR1 is MGHRA and CDR2 is YSYEKL. CDR3 length equals 19 residues. The chain's CDR3 is CASSQDPVGLAGERETQYF. DNA for the CDR3: TGCGCCAGCAGCCAAGACCCCGTTGGACTAGCGGGGGAGAGGGAGACCCAGTACTTC.

This chain links TRBV12-2 with TRBJ1-2. TRBV12-2 is termed a pseudogene. The CDR3 is 15 amino acids. CDR3 protein: CASRLGGGDDYGYTF. The CDR3, as DNA: TGTGCAAGTCGCTTAGGAGGAGGGGATGACTATGGCTACACCTTC.

The sample holds many counts of this clone. The chain joins TRBV5-4 to TRBJ2-6, with a weak D call TRBD1 (6 bases). The CDR3 loop spans 14 amino acids. Germline values: CDR1 SGHNT, CDR2 YYREEE (reference sequence). Trimming took off 4 bases at V and 3 bases at J, with 8 bases between the two ends. The CDR3 DNA reads as TGTGCCAGCAGCAGGGACAATGGGGCCAACGTCCTGACTTTC. Translating gives CASSRDNGANVLTF.

Here the CDR3 reads CASTGRHAFGNTIYF. The DNA of the CDR3 is TGTGCCAGCACGGGAAGACATGCGTTTGGAAACACCATATATTTT. The rearrangement links TRBV6-5 to TRBJ1-3; unclear D gene. This CDR3 spans 15 amino acids. Trimming took off 7 bases at V and 3 bases at J, with 16 bases between the two ends. The germline gives CDR1 MNHEY, CDR2 SVGAGI.

This clone was seen only once. The V call is TRBV4-2, the J call TRBJ1-1; D possibly corresponds to TRBD1 (6 bases). Deletions cut 0 bases from V and 4 bases from J, with 12 bases between. From germline, CDR1 is LGHNA and CDR2 YNFKEQ. The CDR3 covers 15 residues. CDR3 bases: TGTGCCAGCAGCCAAGATGGGGGCGCGGGCACTGAAGCTTTCTTT. Translating it yields CASSQDGGAGTEAFF.

This sequence joins TRBV5-1 and TRBJ2-1; 9 nucleotides match TRBD2. The germline V gene encodes CDR1 SGHRS and CDR2 YFSETQ. The CDR3 runs 13 residues. Trimming removed 3 bases from V and 8 bases from J; junction bases left unmatched: 3. CDR3 protein: CASSSSGGHEQFF. The CDR3 DNA follows: TGCGCCAGCAGCTCGAGCGGGGGGCATGAGCAGTTCTTC. Looking up the rest from reference TRBV5-1 and TRBJ2-1 gives the full variable domain: KAGVTQTPRYLIKTRGQQVTLSCSPISGHRSVSWYQQTPGQGLQFLFEYFSETQRNKGNFPGRFSGRQFSNSRSEMNVSTLELGDSALYLCASSSSGGHEQFFGPGTRLTVL.

This rearrangement joins TRBV19 to TRBJ1-1; TRBD1 is a possible D gene (6 bases). The CDR3 runs 13 residues. The V gene lost 4 bases and the J gene lost 11 bases, with 17 bases spanning the gap. Germline V CDR1 and CDR2: LNHDA, SQIVND (reference sequence). The CDR3 loop reads CASSTTNREPAFF. CDR3 DNA: TGTGCCAGTAGTACCACAAACAGGGAACCGGCTTTCTTT.

This chain links TRBV24-1 with TRBJ2-3; 7 nucleotides match TRBD1. Looked up from germline, CDR1 is KGHDR and CDR2 is SFDVKD. The junction had 10 bases not matched to a gene; V was cut back by 7 bases and J by 4 bases. The CDR3 is 15 residues long. DNA for the CDR3: TGTGCCACCAGCGTTGGGGAAACAGGGGCAGATACGCAGTATTTT. Its translation: CATSVGETGADTQYF.

This sequence joins TRBV18 and TRBJ1-1, with D perhaps TRBD1 (6 bases). V gave up 6 bases and J gave up 3 bases, with 17 bases separating them. CDR1 KGHSH and CDR2 LQKENI come from the germline V gene. This CDR3 has 15 residues. CDR3 coding DNA: TGTGCCAGCTCCTTCGAACAGGGCCGCCACACTGAAGCTTTCTTT. This codes for CASSFEQGRHTEAFF.

The table lists this clone with a few counts. The gene calls are TRBV5-6 and TRBJ1-2; D uncertain. The germline CDR1 and CDR2 sequences are SGHDT and YYEEEE. The CDR3 runs to 14 residues. V was shortened by 0 bases and J by 0 bases, with 6 bases between the two germline ends. The DNA for the CDR3 is TGTGCCAGCAGCTTGGACAACCCTAACTATGGCTACACCTTC. This codes for CASSLDNPNYGYTF. Looking up the rest from reference TRBV5-6 and TRBJ1-2 gives the full variable domain: DAGVTQSPTHLIKTRGQQVTLRCSPKSGHDTVSWYQQALGQGPQFIFQYYEEEERQRGNFPDRFSGHQFPNYSSELNVNALLLGDSALYLCASSLDNPNYGYTFGSGTRLTVV.

This clone was detected a few times. The chain combines TRBV10-3 with TRBJ2-1; 7 nucleotides align to TRBD1. Unmatched junction bases numbered 7, after V lost 3 bases and J lost 8 bases. The length of the CDR3 is 14 residues. CDR1 and CDR2 (germline): ENHRY, SYGVKD. The CDR3 coding sequence is TGTGCCATCAGTGAAGAGGGGGCCGTGGATGAGCAGTTCTTC. Its translation is CAISEEGAVDEQFF.

The genes are TRBV5-6 and TRBJ1-1; 10 nucleotides match TRBD1. The CDR3 has 16 amino acids. Trimming at V came to 4 bases and at J to 5 bases, leaving 11 bases not matched to a gene. Germline CDR1 and CDR2: SGHDT and YYEEEE. For the CDR3, the DNA is TGTGCCAGCAGCCGTGACAGGGGGCGCTGGGTTACTGAAGCTTTCTTT. Amino acids: CASSRDRGRWVTEAFF.

This clone has a single count. V and J are TRBV7-9 and TRBJ2-1; TRBD2 is a possible D gene (5 bases). The length of the CDR3 is 13 residues. CDR1 and CDR2 (germline): SEHNR, FQNEAQ (reference sequence). The V end lost 5 bases, the J end lost 7 bases, and 12 bases lay between the germline ends. Here the CDR3 reads CASSRGPWNEQFF. The CDR3, as DNA: TGTGCCAGCAGCCGGGGTCCCTGGAATGAGCAGTTCTTC.